One TCR beta chain is described in this entry. Its antigen is unidentified. This record belongs to a study of cytomegalovirus exposure and HLA in healthy donors. Study-level findings and limits: With high specificity and sensitivity, the classifier reportedly diagnosed cytomegalovirus status. A link between a missense DCLRE1C variant and TCR beta V- and J-gene trimming emerged from a later analysis. The authors considered a cluster of highly shared sequence variants likely to be a sequencing artifact. It was reported in a later analysis that an Asian-associated ancestry cluster showed fewer N-insertions than the roughly 670-donor mean.

PCR employed 60 Vbeta and 13 Jbeta primers. Some clones are missing from TCRdb's copy, which holds only in-frame ones; the method was immunoSEQ multiplex PCR. Its table lists fewer than 130,000 clones. V lost 4 bases, J lost 3 bases, and 7 bases stayed unmatched. The CDR3 consists of 15 residues. The germline CDR1 and CDR2 sequences are SGHDT and YYEEEE. The chain employs TRBV5-6 and TRBJ2-7, with 10 bases aligning to TRBD2. The clonotype comes from a man aged 50 or older in good health and CMV-seronegative. The sequenced sample was PBMCs. CDR3 region: CASSIGLAANYEQYF. CDR3 in DNA: TGTGCCAGCAGCATTGGACTAGCGGCTAACTACGAGCAGTACTTC.